Presented here are 21 T cell receptor beta chains from one specimen sequenced in a study of T cell responses to AZD1222 COVID-19 vaccine. The repertoire was sequenced with immunoSEQ multiplex PCR; TCRdb's copy has only in-frame clones and lacks some. The table shows 60,000 to 100,000 clones, with about nine tenths occurring only once. The starting material was peripheral blood, obtained on day 0 of AZD1222 vaccination. All receptors come from an adult in good health.

V and J are TRBV5-6 and TRBJ1-4; D is uncertain. Germline CDR1 is SGHDT and CDR2 is YYEEEE. V was trimmed by 3 bases and J by 13 bases, leaving 19 bases between them. The CDR3 contains 14 residues. CDR3: CASSSTSFLDVLFF. The CDR3 DNA reads as TGTGCCAGCAGCTCTACATCCTTTCTGGACGTACTGTTTTTT. Variable domain in full (rest from reference TRBV5-6 and TRBJ1-4): DAGVTQSPTHLIKTRGQQVTLRCSPKSGHDTVSWYQQALGQGPQFIFQYYEEEERQRGNFPDRFSGHQFPNYSSELNVNALLLGDSALYLCASSSTSFLDVLFFGSGTQLSVL.

The V call is TRBV5-4, the J call TRBJ1-1; 9 bases are a match to TRBD1. V lost 2 bases and J lost 4; bases outside the gene matches: 9. CDR3 length equals 16 residues. CDR1 is SGHNT and CDR2 is YYREEE in the germline V gene (reference sequence). The CDR3 nucleotides are TGTGCCAGCAGCTTAGGACAGGGGAGGGGGAGCACTGAAGCTTTCTTT. Amino acid sequence: CASSLGQGRGSTEAFF.

This chain joins TRBV2 and TRBJ1-5; D call uncertain. V was shortened by 7 bases and J by 1 base, with 14 bases between the two germline ends. CDR1 and CDR2 (germline): SNHLY, FYNNEI. The CDR3 has 15 amino acids. Here the CDR3 reads CASNSDFASNQPQHF. CDR3 DNA sequence: TGTGCCAGCAACTCGGATTTCGCCAGCAATCAGCCCCAGCATTTT.

The chain combines TRBV7-8 with TRBJ1-5; a possible D gene is TRBD1 (5 bases). This CDR3 is 16 amino acids long. Per germline, CDR1 SGHVS and CDR2 FQNEAQ. V lost 2 bases, J lost 3 bases, and 14 bases lay in between. CDR3 bases: TGTGCCAGCAGCTTACATATGCAGGGAAACAATCAGCCCCAGCATTTT. Translation: CASSLHMQGNNQPQHF. Complete variable domain (other parts from reference TRBV7-8 and TRBJ1-5): GAGVSQSPRYKVAKRGQDVALRCDPISGHVSLFWYQQALGQGPEFLTYFQNEAQLDKSGLPSDRFFAERPEGSVSTLKIQRTQQEDSAVYLCASSLHMQGNNQPQHFGDGTRLSIL.

The rearrangement joins TRBV5-1 to TRBJ2-5; no firm D call. Germline assignment: CDR1 SGHRS and CDR2 YFSETQ. CDR3 length equals 15 residues. Deletions cut 1 base from V and 4 bases from J, with 14 bases between. The CDR3 loop is CASSLRVGFGETQYF. CDR3 bases: TGCGCCAGCAGCTTGAGAGTTGGGTTTGGAGAGACCCAGTACTTC. The full variable domain, its missing parts supplied by reference TRBV5-1 and TRBJ2-5, is KAGVTQTPRYLIKTRGQQVTLSCSPISGHRSVSWYQQTPGQGLQFLFEYFSETQRNKGNFPGRFSGRQFSNSRSEMNVSTLELGDSALYLCASSLRVGFGETQYFGPGTRLLVL.

This clone has only a few counts. V is TRBV6-5 and J is TRBJ1-2; TRBD1 matches at 7 bases. This CDR3 has 14 amino acids. CDR1 is MNHEY and CDR2 is SVGAGI in the germline V gene. The junction had 8 bases not matched to a gene; V was cut back by 5 bases and J by 5 bases. The DNA of the CDR3 is TGTGCCAGCAGTCCCCAGGGGGGAAGGTATGGCTACACCTTC. Protein sequence: CASSPQGGRYGYTF.

The V gene is TRBV2, the J gene TRBJ2-1, with a possible D match to TRBD1 (7 bases). This CDR3 comprises 15 residues. V was trimmed by 8 bases and J by 2 bases, leaving 16 bases between them. Germline V gene data show CDR1 as SNHLY and CDR2 as FYNNEI. CDR3 sequence reads: CASAGQYGAYNEQFF. The CDR3 region has the DNA TGTGCCAGCGCGGGACAGTACGGGGCCTACAATGAGCAGTTCTTC.

This chain joins TRBV18 and TRBJ2-3; 10 bases align to TRBD1. Germline trimming cut 6 bases from V and 6 bases from J; bases unmatched to any gene: 9. In germline, CDR1 is KGHSH, CDR2 LQKENI. There are 15 residues in the CDR3. CDR3 region: CASSYGTGVTDTQYF. CDR3 DNA: TGTGCCAGCTCGTACGGGACAGGGGTAACGGATACGCAGTATTTT.

The chain carries TRBV11-3 and TRBJ1-3, with 7 bases aligning to TRBD1. CDR3 size: 16 residues. J gave up 0 bases and V 4 bases, and 6 bases lay outside the gene matches. Per germline, CDR1 SGHNT and CDR2 YENEEA. CDR3 bases: TGTGCCAGCAGCTCGCGACAGGGAATCTCTGGAAACACCATATATTTT. Its translation is CASSSRQGISGNTIYF.

The chain uses TRBV6-5 and TRBJ1-2; D gene unclear. Germline V gives CDR1 MNHEY, CDR2 SVGAGI. This CDR3 comprises 14 residues. V shed 4 bases and J shed 0 bases, with 9 bases lying between them. The CDR3 DNA sequence: TGTGCCAGCAGTTCCCCCAGAACTAACTATGGCTACACCTTC. Translating gives CASSSPRTNYGYTF.

The rearrangement uses TRBV7-3 and TRBJ1-1; possibly TRBD1 for D (6 bases). The CDR3 is 13 residues long. The V end was cut by 5 bases, the J end by 7 bases, with 14 bases between. The germline CDR1 and CDR2 sequences are SGHTA and FQGTGA. The chain's CDR3 is CASSLQGQGEAFF. The CDR3 DNA follows: TGTGCCAGCAGCCTACAGGGCCAAGGTGAAGCTTTCTTT.

This clone was found a few times. V gene TRBV7-9 combines with J gene TRBJ2-5, with TRBD1 identical over 8 bases. The J segment lost 4 bases and the V segment lost 2 bases, leaving 6 bases of the junction unmatched. The CDR3 covers 15 residues. Looked up from germline, CDR1 is SEHNR and CDR2 is FQNEAQ (reference sequence). The CDR3: CASSLYTTGVETQYF. The CDR3 region has the DNA TGTGCCAGCAGCTTATATACGACAGGGGTAGAGACCCAGTACTTC.

CDR3 amino acids: CASSQGTSGSTDTQYF. The DNA of the CDR3 is TGCGCCAGCAGCCAAGGTACTAGCGGGAGCACAGATACGCAGTATTTT. The gene calls are TRBV4-1 and TRBJ2-3; 9 positions agree with TRBD2. This CDR3 is 16 amino acids long. The J segment lost 0 bases and the V segment lost 1 base, leaving 2 bases of the junction unmatched. The germline V gene has CDR1 MGHRA and CDR2 YSYEKL.

This clone appeared a single time. V and J are TRBV18 and TRBJ1-6; maybe TRBD1 (6 bases). Trimming removed 9 bases from V and 8 bases from J, with 14 bases in between. Germline CDR1 and CDR2: KGHSH and LQKENI. The CDR3 runs 13 residues. CDR3 sequence (DNA): TGTGCCAGTCGGCAGGGGTTAGATTCACCCCTCCACTTT. This gives the protein CASRQGLDSPLHF.

The rearrangement uses TRBV30 and TRBJ1-2, with D hard to call. This CDR3 region has 12 residues. Trimming took off 0 bases at V and 6 bases at J, with 8 bases between the two ends. The germline gives CDR1 GTSNPN, CDR2 SVGIG (reference sequence). CDR3 in DNA: TGTGCCTGGAGTGTGCGGGCGGATGGCTACACCTTC. Protein sequence: CAWSVRADGYTF.

The chain is built from TRBV29-1 and TRBJ1-2, with 7 bases identical to TRBD1. Germline trimming cut 7 bases from V and 4 bases from J; bases unmatched to any gene: 9. The germline V gene encodes CDR1 SQVTM and CDR2 ANQGSEA. This CDR3 spans 13 amino acids. CDR3 residues: CSDLGQSFYGYTF. DNA of the CDR3: TGCAGCGACCTGGGACAGAGCTTCTATGGCTACACCTTC.

This clone was counted a single time. The V and J genes are TRBV19 and TRBJ1-4; D call uncertain. The CDR3 is 13 residues long. V dropped 6 bases and J dropped 8 bases, with 13 bases sitting between them. Germline V gives CDR1 LNHDA, CDR2 SQIVND (reference sequence). CDR3 nucleotide sequence: TGTGCCAGTAGCACTACAGAGGGCGAAAAACTGTTTTTT. This translates into CASSTTEGEKLFF.

The J gene is TRBJ1-2, the V gene TRBV7-9; D gene uncertain. Trimming shortened V by 2 bases and J by 0 bases, and 10 bases separated the two germline ends. This CDR3 is built from 15 residues. Germline values: CDR1 SEHNR, CDR2 FQNEAQ (reference sequence). The CDR3 region has the DNA TGTGCCAGCAGCTTACTACAGCCTACTAACTATGGCTACACCTTC. It codes for CASSLLQPTNYGYTF. The full variable domain, its missing parts supplied by reference TRBV7-9 and TRBJ1-2, is DTGVSQNPRHKITKRGQNVTFRCDPISEHNRLYWYRQTLGQGPEFLTYFQNEAQLEKSRLLSDRFSAERPKGSFSTLEIQRTEQGDSAMYLCASSLLQPTNYGYTFGSGTRLTVV.

This chain links TRBV18 with TRBJ2-2, with unresolved D. CDR1 and CDR2 from the germline V gene are KGHSH and LQKENI. The CDR3 contains 14 residues. The V gene lost 6 bases and the J gene lost 9 bases, with 17 bases spanning the gap. The CDR3 region has the DNA TGTGCCAGCTCGCCCGAGTCAGTCCGCAGGGAGCTGTTTTTT. Translation gives CASSPESVRRELFF.

This clone is deemed medium-sized. The chain combines TRBV5-4 with TRBJ2-5, with 7 bases matching TRBD2. J gave up 5 bases and V 4 bases, and 14 bases lay outside the gene matches. Germline CDR1 is SGHNT and CDR2 is YYREEE (reference sequence). The CDR3 has 16 residues. DNA of the CDR3: TGTGCCAGCAGCCTGGGGCGGGGGTCGATTAGGGAGACCCAGTACTTC. Protein: CASSLGRGSIRETQYF.

This clone has just one count. The genes are TRBV5-1 and TRBJ2-5, with 12 nucleotides matching TRBD2. CDR1 SGHRS and CDR2 YFSETQ come from the germline V gene. The CDR3 has 16 amino acids. V gave up 3 bases and J gave up 2 bases; unmatched junction bases: 5. CDR3 protein: CASSSSGLAGQETQYF. CDR3 bases: TGCGCCAGCAGCTCTTCCGGACTAGCGGGACAAGAGACCCAGTACTTC. The full variable domain, completed using reference TRBV5-1 and TRBJ2-5, is KAGVTQTPRYLIKTRGQQVTLSCSPISGHRSVSWYQQTPGQGLQFLFEYFSETQRNKGNFPGRFSGRQFSNSRSEMNVSTLELGDSALYLCASSSSGLAGQETQYFGPGTRLLVL.